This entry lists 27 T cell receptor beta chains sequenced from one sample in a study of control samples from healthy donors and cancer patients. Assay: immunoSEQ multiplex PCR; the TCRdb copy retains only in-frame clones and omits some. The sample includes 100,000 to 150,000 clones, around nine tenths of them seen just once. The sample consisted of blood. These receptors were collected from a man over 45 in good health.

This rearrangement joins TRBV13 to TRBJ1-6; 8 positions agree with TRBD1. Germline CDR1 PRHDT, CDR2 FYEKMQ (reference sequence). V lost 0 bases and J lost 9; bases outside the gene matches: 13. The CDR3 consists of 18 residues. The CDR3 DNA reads TGTGCCAGCAGCTTAGGCCACGTTCGGACAGGGCTAGGTTCACCCCTCCACTTT. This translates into CASSLGHVRTGLGSPLHF.

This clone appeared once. The CDR3 DNA follows: TGTGCCAGCACTGAGGGGGGTTTAGATCAGCCCCAGCATTTT. Translated: CASTEGGLDQPQHF. The chain employs TRBV2 and TRBJ1-5, with a tentative D call TRBD1 (6 bases). This CDR3 region has 14 residues. CDR1 is SNHLY and CDR2 is FYNNEI in the germline V gene. V was shortened by 7 bases and J by 5 bases, with 15 bases between the two germline ends.

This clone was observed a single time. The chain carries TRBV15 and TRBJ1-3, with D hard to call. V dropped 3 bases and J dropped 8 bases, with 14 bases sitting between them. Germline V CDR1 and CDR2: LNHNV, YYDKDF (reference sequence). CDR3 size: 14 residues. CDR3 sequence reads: CATSSPRSADTIYF. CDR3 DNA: TGTGCCACCAGCAGCCCGAGATCGGCAGACACCATATATTTT. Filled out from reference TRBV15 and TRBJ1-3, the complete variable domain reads DAMVIQNPRYQVTQFGKPVTLSCSQTLNHNVMYWYQQKSSQAPKLLFHYYDKDFNNEADTPDNFQSRRPNTSFCFLDIRSPGLGDTAMYLCATSSPRSADTIYFGEGSWLTVV.

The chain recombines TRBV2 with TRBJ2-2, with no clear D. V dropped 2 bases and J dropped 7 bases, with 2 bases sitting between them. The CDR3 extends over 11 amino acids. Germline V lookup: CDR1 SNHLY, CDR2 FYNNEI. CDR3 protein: CASSEYGELFF. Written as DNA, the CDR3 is TGTGCCAGCAGTGAATACGGGGAGCTGTTTTTT.

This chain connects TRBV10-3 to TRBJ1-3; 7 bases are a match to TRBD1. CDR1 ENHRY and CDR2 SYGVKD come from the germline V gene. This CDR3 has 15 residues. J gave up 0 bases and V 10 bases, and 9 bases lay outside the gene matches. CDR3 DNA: TGTGCCAGTCGCCCCACAGGGGCCTCTGGAAACACCATATATTTT. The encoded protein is CASRPTGASGNTIYF.

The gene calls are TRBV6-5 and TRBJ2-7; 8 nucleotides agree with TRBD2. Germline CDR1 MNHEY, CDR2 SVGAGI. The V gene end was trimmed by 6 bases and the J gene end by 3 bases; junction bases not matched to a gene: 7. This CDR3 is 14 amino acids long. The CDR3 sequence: CASSYTSGVYEQYF. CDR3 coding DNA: TGTGCCAGCAGCTATACTAGCGGTGTCTACGAGCAGTACTTC.

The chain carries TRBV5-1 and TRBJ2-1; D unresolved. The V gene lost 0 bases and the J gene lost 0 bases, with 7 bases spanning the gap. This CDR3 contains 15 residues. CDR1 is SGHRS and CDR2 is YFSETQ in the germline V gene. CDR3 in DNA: TGCGCCAGCAGCTTGGACGACATCTCCTACAATGAGCAGTTCTTC. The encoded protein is CASSLDDISYNEQFF.

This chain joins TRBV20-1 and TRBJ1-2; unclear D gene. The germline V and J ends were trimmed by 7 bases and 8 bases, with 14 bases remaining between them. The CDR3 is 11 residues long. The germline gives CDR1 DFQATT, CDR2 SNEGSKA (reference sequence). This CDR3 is CSVEAGNGYTF. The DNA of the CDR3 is TGCAGTGTTGAGGCGGGGAACGGCTACACCTTC.

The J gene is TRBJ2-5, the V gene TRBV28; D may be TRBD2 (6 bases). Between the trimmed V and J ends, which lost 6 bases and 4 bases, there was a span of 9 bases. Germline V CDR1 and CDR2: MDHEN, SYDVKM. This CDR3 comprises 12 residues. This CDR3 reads CASRSSGETQYF. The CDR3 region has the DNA TGTGCCAGCAGGAGTAGCGGAGAGACCCAGTACTTC.

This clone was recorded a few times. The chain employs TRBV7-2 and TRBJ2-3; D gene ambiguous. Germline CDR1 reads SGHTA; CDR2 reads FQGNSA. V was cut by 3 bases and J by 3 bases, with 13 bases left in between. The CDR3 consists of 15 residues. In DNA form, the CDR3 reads TGTGCCAGCAGCTTCCACAGCGTCGGGACAGATACGCAGTATTTT. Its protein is CASSFHSVGTDTQYF.

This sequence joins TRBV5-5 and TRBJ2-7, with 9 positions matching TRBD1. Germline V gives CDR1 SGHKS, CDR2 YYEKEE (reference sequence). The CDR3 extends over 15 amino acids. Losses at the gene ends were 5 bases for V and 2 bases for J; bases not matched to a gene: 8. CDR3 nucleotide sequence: TGTGCCAGCAGGATTCATACAGGGGGCGCCTACGAGCAGTACTTC. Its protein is CASRIHTGGAYEQYF.

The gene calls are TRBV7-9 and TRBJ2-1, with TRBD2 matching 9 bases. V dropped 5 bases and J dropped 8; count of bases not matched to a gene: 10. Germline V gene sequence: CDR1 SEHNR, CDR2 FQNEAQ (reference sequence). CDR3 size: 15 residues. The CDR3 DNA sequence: TGTGCCAGCAGCCGGCGGGAGCGGGGGGTCGATGAGCAGTTCTTC. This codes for CASSRRERGVDEQFF.

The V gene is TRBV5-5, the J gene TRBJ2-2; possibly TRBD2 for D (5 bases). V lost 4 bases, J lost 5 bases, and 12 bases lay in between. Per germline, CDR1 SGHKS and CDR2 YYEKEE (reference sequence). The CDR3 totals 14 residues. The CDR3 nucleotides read TGTGCCAGCAGCGCTCCGGGAACAACCGGGGAGCTGTTTTTT. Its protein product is CASSAPGTTGELFF.

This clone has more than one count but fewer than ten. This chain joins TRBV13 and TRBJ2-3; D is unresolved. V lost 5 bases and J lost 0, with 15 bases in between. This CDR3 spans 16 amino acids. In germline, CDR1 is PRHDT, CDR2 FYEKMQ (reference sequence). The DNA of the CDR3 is TGTGCCAGCAGCCCAGGAAACGACCCTAGCACAGATACGCAGTATTTT. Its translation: CASSPGNDPSTDTQYF.

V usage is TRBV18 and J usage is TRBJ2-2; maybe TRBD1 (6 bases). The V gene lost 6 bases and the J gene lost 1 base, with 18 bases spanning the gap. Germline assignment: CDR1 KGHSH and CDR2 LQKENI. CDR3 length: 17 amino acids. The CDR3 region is CASSLNNPGQNTGELFF. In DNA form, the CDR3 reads TGTGCCAGCTCCCTAAACAATCCGGGACAGAACACCGGGGAGCTGTTTTTT.

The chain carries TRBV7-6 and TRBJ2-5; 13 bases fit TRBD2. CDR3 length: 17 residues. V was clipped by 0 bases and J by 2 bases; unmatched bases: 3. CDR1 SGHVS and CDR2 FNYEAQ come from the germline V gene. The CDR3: CASSLATSGGGQETQYF. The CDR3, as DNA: TGTGCCAGCAGCTTAGCAACTAGCGGGGGGGGACAAGAGACCCAGTACTTC. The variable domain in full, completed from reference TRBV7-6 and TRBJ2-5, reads GAGVSQSPRYKVTKRGQDVALRCDPISGHVSLYWYRQALGQGPEFLTYFNYEAQQDKSGLPNDRFSAERPEGSISTLTIQRTEQRDSAMYRCASSLATSGGGQETQYFGPGTRLLVL.

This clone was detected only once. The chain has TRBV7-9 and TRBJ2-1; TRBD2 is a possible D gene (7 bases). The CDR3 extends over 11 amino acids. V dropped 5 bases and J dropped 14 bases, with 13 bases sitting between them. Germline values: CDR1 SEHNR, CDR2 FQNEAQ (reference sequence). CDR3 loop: CASSRGAGEFF. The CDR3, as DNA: TGTGCCAGCAGCCGGGGGGCTGGGGAGTTCTTC. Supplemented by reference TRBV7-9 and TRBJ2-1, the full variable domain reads DTGVSQNPRHKITKRGQNVTFRCDPISEHNRLYWYRQTLGQGPEFLTYFQNEAQLEKSRLLSDRFSAERPKGSFSTLEIQRTEQGDSAMYLCASSRGAGEFFGPGTRLTVL.

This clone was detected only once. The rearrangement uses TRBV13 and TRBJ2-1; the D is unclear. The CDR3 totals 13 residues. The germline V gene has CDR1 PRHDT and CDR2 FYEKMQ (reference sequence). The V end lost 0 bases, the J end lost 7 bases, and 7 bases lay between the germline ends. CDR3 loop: CASSLGPKNEQFF. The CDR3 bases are TGTGCCAGCAGCTTAGGCCCCAAGAATGAGCAGTTCTTC.

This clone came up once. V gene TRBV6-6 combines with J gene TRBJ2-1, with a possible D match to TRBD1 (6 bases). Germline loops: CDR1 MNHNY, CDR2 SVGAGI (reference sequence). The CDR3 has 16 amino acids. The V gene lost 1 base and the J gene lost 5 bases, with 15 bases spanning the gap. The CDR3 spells CASSYFLDRNDNEQFF. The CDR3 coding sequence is TGTGCCAGCAGTTACTTTCTGGACAGAAACGACAATGAGCAGTTCTTC.

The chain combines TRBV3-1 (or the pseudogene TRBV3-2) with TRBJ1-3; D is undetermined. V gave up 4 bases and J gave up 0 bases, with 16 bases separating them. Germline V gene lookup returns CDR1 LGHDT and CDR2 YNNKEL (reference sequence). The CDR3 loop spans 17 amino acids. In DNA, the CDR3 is TGTGCCAGCAGCCGGGGATCGGCCCGTTCCTCTGGAAACACCATATATTTT. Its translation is CASSRGSARSSGNTIYF.

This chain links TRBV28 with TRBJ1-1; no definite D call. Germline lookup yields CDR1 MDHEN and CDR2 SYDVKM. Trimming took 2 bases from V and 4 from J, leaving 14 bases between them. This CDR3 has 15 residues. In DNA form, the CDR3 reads TGTGCCAGCAGTTTAAATCTGGGTATTCGCACTGAAGCTTTCTTT. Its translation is CASSLNLGIRTEAFF.

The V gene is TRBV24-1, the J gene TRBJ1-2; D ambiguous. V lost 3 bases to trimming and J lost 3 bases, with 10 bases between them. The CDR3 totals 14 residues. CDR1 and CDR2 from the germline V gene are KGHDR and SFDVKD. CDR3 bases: TGTGCCACCAGTGATCTGAACGGGGACTATGGCTACACCTTC. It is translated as CATSDLNGDYGYTF.

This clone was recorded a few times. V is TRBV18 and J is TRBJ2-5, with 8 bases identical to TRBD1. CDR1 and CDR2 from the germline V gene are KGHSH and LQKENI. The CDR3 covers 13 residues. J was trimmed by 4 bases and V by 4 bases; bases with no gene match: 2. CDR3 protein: CASSQDRGETQYF. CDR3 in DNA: TGTGCCAGCTCACAAGACAGGGGAGAGACCCAGTACTTC.

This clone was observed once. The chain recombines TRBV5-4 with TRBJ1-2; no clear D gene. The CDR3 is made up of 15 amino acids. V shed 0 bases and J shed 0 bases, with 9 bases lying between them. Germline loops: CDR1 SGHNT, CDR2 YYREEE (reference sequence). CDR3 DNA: TGTGCCAGCAGCTTGGTTCAACGGACTAACTATGGCTACACCTTC. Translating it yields CASSLVQRTNYGYTF.

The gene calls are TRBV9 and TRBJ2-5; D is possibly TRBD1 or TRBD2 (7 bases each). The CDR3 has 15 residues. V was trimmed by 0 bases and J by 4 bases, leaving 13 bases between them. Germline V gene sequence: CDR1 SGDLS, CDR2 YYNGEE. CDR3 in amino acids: CASSVATGEGETQYF. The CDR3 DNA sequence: TGTGCCAGCAGCGTAGCAACAGGGGAGGGAGAGACCCAGTACTTC.

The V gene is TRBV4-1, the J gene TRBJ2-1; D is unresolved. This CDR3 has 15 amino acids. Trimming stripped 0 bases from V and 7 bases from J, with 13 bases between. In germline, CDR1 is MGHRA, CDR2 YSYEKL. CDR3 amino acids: CASSQEVGPYNEQFF. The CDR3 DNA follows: TGCGCCAGCAGCCAAGAGGTTGGGCCGTATAATGAGCAGTTCTTC.

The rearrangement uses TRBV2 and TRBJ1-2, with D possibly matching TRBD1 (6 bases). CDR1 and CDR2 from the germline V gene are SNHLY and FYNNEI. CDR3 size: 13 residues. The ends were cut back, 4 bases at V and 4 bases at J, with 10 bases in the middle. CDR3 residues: CASSVGGSYGYTF. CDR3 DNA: TGTGCCAGCAGTGTGGGGGGCAGCTATGGCTACACCTTC.